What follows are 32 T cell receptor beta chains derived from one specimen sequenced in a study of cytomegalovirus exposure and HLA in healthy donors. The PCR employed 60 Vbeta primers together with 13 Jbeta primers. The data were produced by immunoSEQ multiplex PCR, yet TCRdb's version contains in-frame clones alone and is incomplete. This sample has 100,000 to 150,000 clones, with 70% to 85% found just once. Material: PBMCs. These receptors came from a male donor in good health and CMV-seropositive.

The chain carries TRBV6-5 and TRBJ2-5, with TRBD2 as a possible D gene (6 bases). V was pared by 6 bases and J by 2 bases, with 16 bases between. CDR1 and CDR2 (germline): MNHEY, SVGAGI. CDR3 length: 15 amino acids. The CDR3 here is CASRQTRAAQETQYF. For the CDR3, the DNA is TGTGCCAGCAGGCAGACTAGGGCCGCTCAAGAGACCCAGTACTTC.

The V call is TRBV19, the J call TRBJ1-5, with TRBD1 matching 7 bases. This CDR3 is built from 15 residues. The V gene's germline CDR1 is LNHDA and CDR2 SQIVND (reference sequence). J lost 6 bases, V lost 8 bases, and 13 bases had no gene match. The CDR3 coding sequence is TGTGCCAGTGGGAGGTTTGGGACAGATAGTCAGCCCCAGCATTTT. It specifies CASGRFGTDSQPQHF.

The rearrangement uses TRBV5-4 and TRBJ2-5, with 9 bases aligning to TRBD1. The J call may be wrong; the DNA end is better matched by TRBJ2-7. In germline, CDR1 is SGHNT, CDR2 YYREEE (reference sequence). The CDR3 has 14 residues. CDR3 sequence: CASSFPGQGYEQYF. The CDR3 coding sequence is TGTGCCAGCAGCTTCCCGGGACAGGGCTACGAGCAGTACTTC.

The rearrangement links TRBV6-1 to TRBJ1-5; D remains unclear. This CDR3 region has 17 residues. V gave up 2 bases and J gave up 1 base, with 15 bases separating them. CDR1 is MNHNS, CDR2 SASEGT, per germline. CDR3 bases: TGTGCCAGCAGTGAATTAAGTAGGCTGGGCAGCAATCAGCCCCAGCATTTT. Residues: CASSELSRLGSNQPQHF.

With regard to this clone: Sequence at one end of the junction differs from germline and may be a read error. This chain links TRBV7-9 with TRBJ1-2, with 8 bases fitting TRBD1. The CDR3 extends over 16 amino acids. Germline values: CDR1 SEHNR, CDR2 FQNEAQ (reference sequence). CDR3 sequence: CASSPGTGLANYGHTF. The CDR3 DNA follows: TGTGCCAGCAGCCCCGGGACAGGCTTAGCTAACTATGGCCACACCTTC.

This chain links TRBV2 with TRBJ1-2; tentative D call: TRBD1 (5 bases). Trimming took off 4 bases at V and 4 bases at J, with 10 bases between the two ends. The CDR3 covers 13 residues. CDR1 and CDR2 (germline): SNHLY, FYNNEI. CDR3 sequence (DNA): TGTGCCAGCAGTGCCCAGGGCTTCTATGGCTACACCTTC. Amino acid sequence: CASSAQGFYGYTF.

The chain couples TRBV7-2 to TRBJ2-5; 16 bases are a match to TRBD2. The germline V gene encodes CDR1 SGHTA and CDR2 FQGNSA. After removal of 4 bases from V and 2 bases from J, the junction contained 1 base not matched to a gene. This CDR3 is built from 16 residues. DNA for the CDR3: TGTGCCAGCAGCTCGGGACTAGCGGGGGGGCAAGAGACCCAGTACTTC. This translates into CASSSGLAGGQETQYF. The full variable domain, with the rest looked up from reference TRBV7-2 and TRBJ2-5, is GAGVSQSPSNKVTEKGKDVELRCDPISGHTALYWYRQSLGQGLEFLIYFQGNSAPDKSGLPSDRFSAERTGGSVSTLTIQRTQQEDSAVYLCASSSGLAGGQETQYFGPGTRLLVL.

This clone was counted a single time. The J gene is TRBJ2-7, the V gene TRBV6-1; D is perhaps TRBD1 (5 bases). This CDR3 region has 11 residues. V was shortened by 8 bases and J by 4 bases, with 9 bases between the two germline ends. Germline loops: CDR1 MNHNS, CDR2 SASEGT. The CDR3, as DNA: TGTGCCAGCGGGGCCCGTTACGAGCAGTACTTC. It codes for CASGARYEQYF.

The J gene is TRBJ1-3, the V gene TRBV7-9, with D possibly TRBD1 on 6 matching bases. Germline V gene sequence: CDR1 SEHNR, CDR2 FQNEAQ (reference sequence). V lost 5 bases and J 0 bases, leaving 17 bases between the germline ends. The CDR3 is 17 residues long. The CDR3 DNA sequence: TGTGCCAGCAGCGCCCTGGGGGCGCTACGCTCTGGAAACACCATATATTTT. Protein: CASSALGALRSGNTIYF.

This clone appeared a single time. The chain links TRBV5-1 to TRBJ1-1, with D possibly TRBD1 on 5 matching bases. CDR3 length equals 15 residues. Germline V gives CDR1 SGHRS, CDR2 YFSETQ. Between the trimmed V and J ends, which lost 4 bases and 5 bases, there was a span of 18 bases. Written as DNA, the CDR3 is TGCGCCAGCAGCCCGGCGGTCGGGGGTATGACTGAAGCTTTCTTT. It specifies CASSPAVGGMTEAFF.

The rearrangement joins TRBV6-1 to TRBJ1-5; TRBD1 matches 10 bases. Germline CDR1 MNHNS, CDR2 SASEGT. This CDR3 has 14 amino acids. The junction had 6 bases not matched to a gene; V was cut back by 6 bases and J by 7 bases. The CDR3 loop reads CASSSDRGYQPQHF. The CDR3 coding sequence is TGTGCCAGCAGCTCGGACAGGGGGTACCAGCCCCAGCATTTT.

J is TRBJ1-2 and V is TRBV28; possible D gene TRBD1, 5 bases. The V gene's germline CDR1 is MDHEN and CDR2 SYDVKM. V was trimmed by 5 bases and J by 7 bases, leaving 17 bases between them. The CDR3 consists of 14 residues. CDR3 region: CASSTPPRGLGYTF. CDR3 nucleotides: TGTGCCAGCAGTACCCCCCCAAGGGGCCTTGGCTACACCTTC.

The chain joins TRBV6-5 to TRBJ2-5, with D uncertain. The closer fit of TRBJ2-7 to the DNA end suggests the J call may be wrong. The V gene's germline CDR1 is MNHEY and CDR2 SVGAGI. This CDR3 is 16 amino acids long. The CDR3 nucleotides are TGTGCCAGCAGTTACTCTTCAGGTCCAGGCCTTCACGAGCAGTACTTC. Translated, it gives CASSYSSGPGLHEQYF.

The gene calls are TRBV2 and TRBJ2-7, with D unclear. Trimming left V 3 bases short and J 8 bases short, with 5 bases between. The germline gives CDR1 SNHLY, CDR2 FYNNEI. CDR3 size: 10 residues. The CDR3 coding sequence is TGTGCCAGCAGTGATGGGCAGCAGTACTTC. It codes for CASSDGQQYF.

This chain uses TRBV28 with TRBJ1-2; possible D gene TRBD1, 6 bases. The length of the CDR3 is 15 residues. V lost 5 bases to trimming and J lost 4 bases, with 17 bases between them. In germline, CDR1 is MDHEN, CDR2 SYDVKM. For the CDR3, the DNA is TGTGCCAGCAGTCCCCCTAACAGGGAGGGCTATGGCTACACCTTC. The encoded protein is CASSPPNREGYGYTF.

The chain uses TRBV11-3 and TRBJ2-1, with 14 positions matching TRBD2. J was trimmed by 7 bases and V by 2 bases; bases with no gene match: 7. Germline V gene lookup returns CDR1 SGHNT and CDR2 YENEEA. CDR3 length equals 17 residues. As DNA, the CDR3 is TGTGCCAGCAGCTTATCCCCGGGACTAGCGGGAGCGAATGAGCAGTTCTTC. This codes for CASSLSPGLAGANEQFF.

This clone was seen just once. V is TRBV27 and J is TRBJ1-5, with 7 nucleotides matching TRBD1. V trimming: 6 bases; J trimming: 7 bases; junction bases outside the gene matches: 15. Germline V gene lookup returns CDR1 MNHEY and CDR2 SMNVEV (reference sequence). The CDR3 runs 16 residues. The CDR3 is CASSTRPRQGGQPQHF. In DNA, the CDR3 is TGTGCCAGCAGCACCCGCCCGAGACAGGGCGGACAGCCCCAGCATTTT.

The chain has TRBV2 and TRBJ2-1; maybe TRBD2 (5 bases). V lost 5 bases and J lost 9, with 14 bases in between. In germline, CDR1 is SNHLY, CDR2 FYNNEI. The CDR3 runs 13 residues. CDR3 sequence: CASSNEGQSEQFF. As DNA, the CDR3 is TGTGCCAGCAGTAATGAGGGCCAAAGTGAGCAGTTCTTC.

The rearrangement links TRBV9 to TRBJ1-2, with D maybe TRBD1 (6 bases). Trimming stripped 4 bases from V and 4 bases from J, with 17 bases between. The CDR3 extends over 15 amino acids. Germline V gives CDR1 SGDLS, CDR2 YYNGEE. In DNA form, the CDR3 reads TGTGCCAGCAGCTCGGACAGCTCTAACTCCTATGGCTACACCTTC. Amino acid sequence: CASSSDSSNSYGYTF.

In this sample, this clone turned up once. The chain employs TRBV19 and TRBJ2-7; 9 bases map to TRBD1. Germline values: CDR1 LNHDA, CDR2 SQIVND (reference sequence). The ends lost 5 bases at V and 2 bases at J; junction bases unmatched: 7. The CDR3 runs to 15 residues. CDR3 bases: TGTGCCAGTAGTCCGGCCGGGACAGGGCCCTACGAGCAGTACTTC. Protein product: CASSPAGTGPYEQYF.

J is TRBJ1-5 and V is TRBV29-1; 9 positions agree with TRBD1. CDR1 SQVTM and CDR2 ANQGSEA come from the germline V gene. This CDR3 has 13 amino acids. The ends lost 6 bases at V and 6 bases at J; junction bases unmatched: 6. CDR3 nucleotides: TGCAGCGTGTTACAGGGGGCGGGTCAGCCCCAGCATTTT. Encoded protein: CSVLQGAGQPQHF.

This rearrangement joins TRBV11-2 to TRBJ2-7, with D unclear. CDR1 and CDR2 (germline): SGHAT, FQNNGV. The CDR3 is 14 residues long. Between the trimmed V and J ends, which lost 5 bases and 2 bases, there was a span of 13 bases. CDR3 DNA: TGTGCCAGCAGCGTCGTAAGACTCACCTACGAGCAGTACTTC. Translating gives CASSVVRLTYEQYF.

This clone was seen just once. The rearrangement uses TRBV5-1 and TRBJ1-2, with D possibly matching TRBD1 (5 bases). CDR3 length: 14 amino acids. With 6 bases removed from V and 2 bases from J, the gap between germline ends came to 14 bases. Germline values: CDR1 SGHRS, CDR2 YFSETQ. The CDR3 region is CASKKDIPNYGYTF. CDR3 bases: TGCGCCAGCAAAAAGGACATCCCGAACTATGGCTACACCTTC.

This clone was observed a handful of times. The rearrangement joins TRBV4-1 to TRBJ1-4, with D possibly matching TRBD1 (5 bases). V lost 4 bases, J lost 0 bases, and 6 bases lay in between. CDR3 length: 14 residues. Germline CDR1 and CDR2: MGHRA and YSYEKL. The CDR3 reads CASSLTATNEKLFF. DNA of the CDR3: TGCGCCAGCAGCCTGACAGCAACTAATGAAAAACTGTTTTTT.

The CDR3 sequence is CASSEEATGSPEQYF. The CDR3 DNA reads as TGTGCCAGCAGTGAAGAGGCTACAGGGAGTCCCGAGCAGTACTTC. The gene calls are TRBV2 and TRBJ2-7; tentatively, D is TRBD1 (6 bases). CDR1 and CDR2 from the germline V gene are SNHLY and FYNNEI. The CDR3 has 15 amino acids. V was trimmed by 1 base and J by 6 bases, leaving 16 bases between them.

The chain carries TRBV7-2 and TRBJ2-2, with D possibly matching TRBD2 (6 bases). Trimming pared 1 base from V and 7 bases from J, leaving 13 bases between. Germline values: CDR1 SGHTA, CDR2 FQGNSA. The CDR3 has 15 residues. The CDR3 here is CASSLEAGPFGELFF. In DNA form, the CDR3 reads TGTGCCAGCAGCTTAGAGGCGGGACCCTTCGGGGAGCTGTTTTTT. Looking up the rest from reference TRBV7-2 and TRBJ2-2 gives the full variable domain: GAGVSQSPSNKVTEKGKDVELRCDPISGHTALYWYRQSLGQGLEFLIYFQGNSAPDKSGLPSDRFSAERTGGSVSTLTIQRTQQEDSAVYLCASSLEAGPFGELFFGEGSRLTVL.

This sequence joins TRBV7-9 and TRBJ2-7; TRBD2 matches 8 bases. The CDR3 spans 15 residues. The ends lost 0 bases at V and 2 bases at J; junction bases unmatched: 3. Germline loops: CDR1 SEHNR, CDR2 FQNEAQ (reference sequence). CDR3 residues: CASSLASGVTYEQYF. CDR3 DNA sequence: TGTGCCAGCAGCTTAGCTAGCGGGGTTACCTACGAGCAGTACTTC.

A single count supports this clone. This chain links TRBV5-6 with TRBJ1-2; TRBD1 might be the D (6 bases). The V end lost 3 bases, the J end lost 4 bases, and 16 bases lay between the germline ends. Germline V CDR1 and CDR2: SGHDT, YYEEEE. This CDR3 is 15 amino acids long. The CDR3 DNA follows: TGTGCCAGCAGCTCCGATCAGGGGAGGGTCTATGGCTACACCTTC. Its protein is CASSSDQGRVYGYTF.

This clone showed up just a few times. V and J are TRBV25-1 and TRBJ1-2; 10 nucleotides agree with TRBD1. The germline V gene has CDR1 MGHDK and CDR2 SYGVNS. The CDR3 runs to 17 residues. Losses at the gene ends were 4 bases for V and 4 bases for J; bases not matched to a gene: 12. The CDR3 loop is CASSGGTGELFVYGYTF. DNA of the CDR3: TGTGCCAGCAGTGGGGGGACAGGGGAACTTTTTGTCTATGGCTACACCTTC.

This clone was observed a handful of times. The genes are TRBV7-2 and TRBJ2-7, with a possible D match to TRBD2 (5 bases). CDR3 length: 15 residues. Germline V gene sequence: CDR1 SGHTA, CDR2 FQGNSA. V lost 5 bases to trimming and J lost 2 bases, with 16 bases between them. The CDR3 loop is CASSQERDPAYEQYF. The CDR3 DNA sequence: TGTGCCAGCAGCCAAGAGAGGGATCCCGCCTACGAGCAGTACTTC.

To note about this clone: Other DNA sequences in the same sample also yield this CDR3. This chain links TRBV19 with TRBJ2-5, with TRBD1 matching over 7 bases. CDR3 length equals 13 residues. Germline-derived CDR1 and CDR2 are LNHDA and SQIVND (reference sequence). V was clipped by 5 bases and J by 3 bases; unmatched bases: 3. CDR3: CASSVDREETQYF. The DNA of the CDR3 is TGTGCCAGTAGTGTTGACAGGGAAGAGACCCAGTACTTC.

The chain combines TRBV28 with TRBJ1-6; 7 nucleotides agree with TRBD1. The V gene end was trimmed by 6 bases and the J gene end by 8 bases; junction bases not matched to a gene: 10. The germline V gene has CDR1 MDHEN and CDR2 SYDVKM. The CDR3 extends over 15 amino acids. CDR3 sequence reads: CASRHDRVSHSPLHF. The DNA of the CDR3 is TGTGCCAGCAGGCACGACAGGGTGTCCCATTCACCCCTCCACTTT.